This T cell receptor beta chain was recorded in a study of OX40 agonist ivuxolimab in advanced cancers. Overall study context: Patients took ivuxolimab, an agonistic anti-OX40 (CD134) antibody.

Here immunoSEQ multiplex PCR was the method, and the copy in TCRdb shows in-frame clones only, minus some. Of 50,000 to 75,000 clones listed, around four fifths are singletons. CDR1 and CDR2 from the germline V gene are SGHAT and FQNNGV. The CDR3 runs 20 residues. The ends lost 0 bases at V and 1 base at J; junction bases unmatched: 13. V is TRBV11-2 and J is TRBJ2-5, with 11 positions matching TRBD2. This clonotype originated in an adult with an advanced solid tumor such as melanoma, head and neck, liver or kidney cancer. The source was CD4+ or CD8+ T cells sorted from blood, collected in a trial of the OX40 agonist ivuxolimab. The CDR3 sequence: CASSLEGPGWLAGGQETQYF. CDR3 bases: TGTGCCAGCAGCTTAGAGGGCCCCGGGTGGCTAGCGGGGGGCCAAGAGACCCAGTACTTC.